This T cell receptor beta chain originates from a study of a mutant IDH1 vaccine in newly diagnosed glioma. At the level of the study: Patients were pretreated with radiotherapy, temozolomide, or both, mostly both. Study-level results: Approximately 93% of patients showed vaccine-induced immune responses across multiple MHC alleles.

Noted time point: week 11, during vaccination. Vaccinated patients received 300 ug of mutant IDH1 20-mer peptide per dose, with topical imiquimod. About this clone: Its matching antigen is unknown. The junction does not match germline at one end; this may be a read error.

The V gene's germline CDR1 is SSHAT and CDR2 FNYEAQ (reference sequence). This CDR3 has 13 residues. Using immunoSEQ multiplex PCR, the repertoire was profiled, and TCRdb retains in-frame clones only, with some absent. There are about 61,000 clones in the sample; under 90% occur only once, and 5.9% lies in the top ten. This sample comprised PBMCs, obtained from a glioma patient whose treatment included an IDH1 peptide vaccine. The source of this sequence is a man aged 50 or older with glioma. J is TRBJ2-3 and V is TRBV7-7; possibly TRBD1 or TRBD2 for D (5 bases each). The CDR3, as DNA: TGTGCTAGCAGGGATGGGGAGACAGATACGCAGTATTTT. It specifies CASRDGETDTQYF.